These 12 T cell receptor beta chains share one sample of origin, sequenced in a study of cytomegalovirus exposure and HLA in healthy donors. The table came from immunoSEQ multiplex PCR; TCRdb's copy has only in-frame clones and leaves some out. The sample yields tens of thousands of clones, about 93% seen once. What was sequenced was PBMCs. These TCRs come from a man between 18 and 35 years old in good health and CMV-seronegative.

The gene calls are TRBV27 and TRBJ2-7; D is possibly TRBD1 (6 bases). The CDR3 extends over 13 amino acids. Germline V gives CDR1 MNHEY, CDR2 SMNVEV (reference sequence). Trimming left V 6 bases short and J 2 bases short, with 11 bases between. The CDR3 is CASRPTGTYEQYF. DNA of the CDR3: TGTGCCAGCAGACCGACAGGAACCTACGAGCAGTACTTC.

CDR3 in DNA: TGCGCCAGCAGCCAGAGGACTAGCGGGATTGGGGCAGATACGCAGTATTTT. It yields the protein CASSQRTSGIGADTQYF. J is TRBJ2-3 and V is TRBV4-3, with 12 nucleotides matching TRBD2. From germline, CDR1 is LGHNA and CDR2 YSLEER. The trim removed 3 bases at V and 4 bases at J, leaving 8 bases unmatched. The CDR3 spans 17 residues.

The chain recombines TRBV19 with TRBJ2-7; 7 bases align to TRBD1. Germline CDR1 and CDR2: LNHDA and SQIVND (reference sequence). Germline trimming cut 4 bases from V and 1 base from J; bases unmatched to any gene: 4. CDR3 length equals 14 residues. The CDR3 DNA sequence: TGTGCCAGTAGTAAACGGGACAGTTCCTACGAGCAGTACTTC. It is translated as CASSKRDSSYEQYF.

This chain connects TRBV6-5 to TRBJ2-2; the D gene is possibly TRBD1 (6 bases). This CDR3 is built from 13 residues. Per germline, CDR1 MNHEY and CDR2 SVGAGI. Trimming took off 5 bases at V and 6 bases at J, with 10 bases between the two ends. In DNA form, the CDR3 reads TGTGCCAGCAGTGCTCAGGGGTCCGGGGAGCTGTTTTTT. It encodes CASSAQGSGELFF.

The chain employs TRBV5-1 and TRBJ1-4, with 7 bases fitting TRBD1. V lost 4 bases to trimming and J lost 5 bases; unmatched junction nucleotides: 5. The CDR3 sequence is 14 residues long. From germline, CDR1 is SGHRS and CDR2 YFSETQ. The CDR3 nucleotides are TGCGCCAGCAGCCTGGGACAGAGCAATGAAAAACTGTTTTTT. The encoded protein is CASSLGQSNEKLFF. Full variable domain (remainder filled in from reference TRBV5-1 and TRBJ1-4): KAGVTQTPRYLIKTRGQQVTLSCSPISGHRSVSWYQQTPGQGLQFLFEYFSETQRNKGNFPGRFSGRQFSNSRSEMNVSTLELGDSALYLCASSLGQSNEKLFFGSGTQLSVL.

The chain carries TRBV7-3 and TRBJ1-1; D perhaps matches TRBD1 (5 bases). The length of the CDR3 is 15 residues. V was clipped by 2 bases and J by 1 base, with 11 bases between them. CDR1 and CDR2 (germline): SGHTA, FQGTGA. CDR3 nucleotide sequence: TGTGCCAGCAGCTTACTGGCGGGGGGGAACACTGAAGCTTTCTTT. It codes for CASSLLAGGNTEAFF. Based on the CDR3 plus reference TRBV7-3 and TRBJ1-1, the full variable domain is GAGVSQTPSNKVTEKGKYVELRCDPISGHTALYWYRQSLGQGPEFLIYFQGTGAADDSGLPNDRFFAVRPEGSVSTLKIQRTERGDSAVYLCASSLLAGGNTEAFFGQGTRLTVV.

The V gene is TRBV11-2, the J gene TRBJ2-7; D may be TRBD1 (6 bases). Trimming left V 5 bases short and J 5 bases short, with 16 bases between. The CDR3 is made up of 14 amino acids. Germline CDR1 reads SGHAT; CDR2 reads FQNNGV. In DNA, the CDR3 is TGTGCCAGCAGCCCTTTAGACAGGCTCCACGAGCAGTACTTC. Its translation is CASSPLDRLHEQYF.

V is TRBV6-1 and J is TRBJ2-3; 9 positions agree with TRBD2. The CDR3 covers 16 residues. Trimming at V came to 0 bases and at J to 5 bases, leaving 6 bases not matched to a gene. CDR1 and CDR2 (germline): MNHNS, SASEGT. The CDR3 DNA is TGTGCCAGCAGTGAAGCGGCGGGACTAGCAAAAGATACGCAGTATTTT. This translates into CASSEAAGLAKDTQYF.

V and J are TRBV7-9 and TRBJ2-5; the match to TRBD2 covers 7 bases. Germline CDR1 is SEHNR and CDR2 is FQNEAQ (reference sequence). The CDR3 spans 16 residues. The V gene end was trimmed by 2 bases and the J gene end by 1 base; junction bases not matched to a gene: 7. As DNA, the CDR3 is TGTGCCAGCAGCTTACCCCGCGCTAGCGGCCAAGAGACCCAGTACTTC. As protein: CASSLPRASGQETQYF.

This clone showed up just once. The rearrangement joins TRBV15 to TRBJ2-3; the match to TRBD1 covers 8 bases. The CDR3 is 16 amino acids. CDR1 and CDR2 (germline): LNHNV, YYDKDF (reference sequence). V shed 5 bases, J shed 0 bases, and the junction held 7 bases outside the gene matches. CDR3: CATSGLWTGSTDTQYF. Here the CDR3 DNA reads TGTGCCACCAGCGGTTTATGGACAGGGAGCACAGATACGCAGTATTTT.

In regard to this clone: One junction end disagrees with the germline gene, perhaps due to a read error. The chain uses TRBV6-5 and TRBJ1-5; unclear D gene. Germline loops: CDR1 MNHEY, CDR2 SVGAGI. This CDR3 has 15 residues. The CDR3 nucleotides read TGTGCCAGCAGTTCCACACGACGTAGCGATCAGCCCCAGCATTTT. Residues: CASSSTRRSDQPQHF.

V and J are TRBV7-2 and TRBJ1-1; D gene uncertain. Trimming shortened V by 2 bases and J by 1 base, and 11 bases separated the two germline ends. This CDR3 comprises 15 residues. Germline V gene sequence: CDR1 SGHTA, CDR2 FQGNSA. As DNA, the CDR3 is TGTGCCAGCAGCTTATATATTGCGGGGAACACTGAAGCTTTCTTT. As protein: CASSLYIAGNTEAFF.